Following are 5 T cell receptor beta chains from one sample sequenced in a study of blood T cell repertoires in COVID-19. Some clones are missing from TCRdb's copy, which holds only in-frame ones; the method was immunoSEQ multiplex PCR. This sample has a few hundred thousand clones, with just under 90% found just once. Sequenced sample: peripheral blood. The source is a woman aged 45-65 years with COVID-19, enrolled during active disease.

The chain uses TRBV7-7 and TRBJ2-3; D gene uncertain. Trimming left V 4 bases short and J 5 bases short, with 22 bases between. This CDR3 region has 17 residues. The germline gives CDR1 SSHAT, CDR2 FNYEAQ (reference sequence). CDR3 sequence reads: CASSSSQTPADKDTQYF. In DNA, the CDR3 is TGTGCCAGCAGCTCATCTCAGACCCCGGCGGATAAAGATACGCAGTATTTT.

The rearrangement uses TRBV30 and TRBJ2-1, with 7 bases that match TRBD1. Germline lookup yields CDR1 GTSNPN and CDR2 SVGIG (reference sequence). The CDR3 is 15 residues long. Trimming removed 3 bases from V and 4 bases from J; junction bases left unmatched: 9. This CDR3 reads CAWRKWQGVYNEQFF. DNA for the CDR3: TGTGCCTGGAGAAAGTGGCAGGGGGTTTACAATGAGCAGTTCTTC.

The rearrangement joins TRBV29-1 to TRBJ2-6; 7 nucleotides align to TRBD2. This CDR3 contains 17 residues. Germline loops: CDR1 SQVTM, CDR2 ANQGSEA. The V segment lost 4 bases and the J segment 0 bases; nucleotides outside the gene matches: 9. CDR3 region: CSVGSGGPFSGANVLTF. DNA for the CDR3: TGCAGCGTTGGGTCGGGAGGACCCTTCTCTGGGGCCAACGTCCTGACTTTC. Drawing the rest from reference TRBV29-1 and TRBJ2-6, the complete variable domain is SAVISQKPSRDICQRGTSLTIQCQVDSQVTMMFWYRQQPGQSLTLIATANQGSEATYESGFVIDKFPISRPNLTFSTLTVSNMSPEDSSIYLCSVGSGGPFSGANVLTFGAGSRLTVL.

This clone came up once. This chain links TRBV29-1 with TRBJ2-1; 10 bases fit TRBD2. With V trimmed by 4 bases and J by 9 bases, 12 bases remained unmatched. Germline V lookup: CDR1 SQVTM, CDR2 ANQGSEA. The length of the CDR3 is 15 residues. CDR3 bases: TGCAGCGTTGTAGCGGGAGGCCGCCCAAGGGGTGAGCAGTTCTTC. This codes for CSVVAGGRPRGEQFF.

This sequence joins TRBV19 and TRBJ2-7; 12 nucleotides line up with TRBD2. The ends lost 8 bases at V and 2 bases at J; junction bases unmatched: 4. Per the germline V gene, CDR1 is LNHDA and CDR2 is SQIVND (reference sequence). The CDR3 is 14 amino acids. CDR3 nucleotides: TGTGCCAGTGGAAGGACTAGCGGGACCTACGAGCAGTACTTC. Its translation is CASGRTSGTYEQYF.